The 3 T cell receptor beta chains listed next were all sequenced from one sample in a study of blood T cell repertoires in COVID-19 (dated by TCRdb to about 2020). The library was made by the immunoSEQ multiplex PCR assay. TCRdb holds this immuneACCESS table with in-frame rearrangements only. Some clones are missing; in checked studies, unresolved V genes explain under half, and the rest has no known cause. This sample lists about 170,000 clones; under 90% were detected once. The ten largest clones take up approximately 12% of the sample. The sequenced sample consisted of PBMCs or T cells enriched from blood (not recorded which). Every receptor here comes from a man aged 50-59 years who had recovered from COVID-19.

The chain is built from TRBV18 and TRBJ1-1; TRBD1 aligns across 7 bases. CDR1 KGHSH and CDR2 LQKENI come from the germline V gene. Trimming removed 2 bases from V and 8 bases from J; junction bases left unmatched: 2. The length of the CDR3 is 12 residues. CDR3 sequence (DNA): TGTGCCAGCTCACCAACAGGGGAGGAAGCTTTCTTT. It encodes CASSPTGEEAFF.

CDR3 in amino acids: CASTGTGSDYGYTF. The DNA for the CDR3 is TGTGCCAGCACCGGAACAGGGTCAGACTATGGCTACACCTTC. The chain joins TRBV5-6 to TRBJ1-2, with D maybe TRBD1 (6 bases). The CDR3 totals 14 residues. V lost 6 bases and J lost 3, with 15 bases in between. Germline CDR1 SGHDT, CDR2 YYEEEE. Complete variable domain (other parts from reference TRBV5-6 and TRBJ1-2): DAGVTQSPTHLIKTRGQQVTLRCSPKSGHDTVSWYQQALGQGPQFIFQYYEEEERQRGNFPDRFSGHQFPNYSSELNVNALLLGDSALYLCASTGTGSDYGYTFGSGTRLTVV.

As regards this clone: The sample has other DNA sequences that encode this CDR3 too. CDR3 in DNA: TGTGCCAGCAGCCAAGGTCTGAGTAACTATGGCTACACCTTC. Protein product: CASSQGLSNYGYTF. The chain has TRBV3-1 (or the pseudogene TRBV3-2) and TRBJ1-2; unclear D gene. The length of the CDR3 is 14 residues. The germline V gene encodes CDR1 LGHDT and CDR2 YNNKEL (reference sequence). V lost 1 base to trimming and J lost 1 base, with 7 bases between them.